The T cell receptor beta chain described here comes from a study of blood T cell repertoires in COVID-19 (dated by TCRdb to the early 2020s). Broadly, across the study: The collaborator samples originated in the United States, Italy and Spain and spanned the acute and convalescent phases of COVID-19. The material from the prospective study consisted of cDNA or gDNA derived from T cells, B-cell-depleted T cells, or PBMCs. Subjects who had been exposed to COVID-19, were actively infected with it, or had recovered from it provided the deeply sampled blood TCRbeta repertoires that made up the dataset. The repertoires were made available in a free public database intended to serve as a resource for research on the immune response to SARS-CoV-2. The samples were drawn from two sources: the first 160 participants of the ongoing ImmuneRACE study, and over 950 subjects contributed by 6 global collaborators. A de-identified subject ID, COVID-19 status, age in years and sex were almost always included in the sample metadata. Where HLA class I and class II types were available, the types were taken from metadata supplied by the sample provider, not from assay-based typing.

The collaborating institutions used their own protocols to collect whole blood in K2EDTA tubes. Collaborator samples were shipped for TCRbeta analysis as frozen whole blood, isolated PBMCs, or DNA extracted from either sample type. Trimming at the junction amounts to 4 bases on V and 5 bases on J, and the germline ends lie 14 bases apart. CDR1 SGHTA and CDR2 FQGNSA are derived from the germline V gene. The CDR3 runs 14 residues from the cysteine to the phenylalanine. Only CDR3 DNA is held: 42 bases, read in frame from base 1. Turning to this clone: The clone's antigen remains unknown. Base quality data are lacking; no much larger clone is found one base away.

The research as a whole found: Clinical and demographic metadata were provided uncurated, with the amount varying by source and participant.

TCRbeta CDR3 regions were amplified from genomic DNA using the immunoSEQ Assay, a bias-controlled multiplex PCR. Per the original workflow: Nucleated cell counts per sample were estimated from amplification of reference gene primers within the assay. Sequence reads were collapsed and filtered to measure the absolute abundance of every unique TCRbeta CDR3 rearrangement. For each sample, productive Simpson clonality was calculated by taking the square root of Simpson's diversity index across productive rearrangements. Imported from immuneACCESS, the table was reduced by TCRdb to in-frame sequences with V and J called. These copies leave out some clones; in studies compared against another copy, an unresolved V gene accounts for under half, and the cause of the remainder is not known. V and J calls and clone size are those listed in that table; D and trimming were worked out from the DNA. The sample contains roughly 700,000 clones, around 90% of them found a single time. Clones ranked in the top ten supply approximately 0.25% of the sample.

This receptor was identified in a woman aged 18-35 years with acute or convalescent COVID-19. The source material was peripheral blood. Recombination connected TRBV7-2 to TRBJ1-2, with TRBD1 perhaps the D gene, on 5 matching bases. The encoded CDR3 is CASSYSGVVYGYTF. The nucleotides are TGTGCCAGCAGCTACTCGGGGGTAGTATATGGCTACACCTTC.